The 10 T cell receptor beta chains below come from one sample, sequenced in a study of blood T cell repertoires in COVID-19 (dated by TCRdb to 2020 to 2021). Library preparation was by the immunoSEQ multiplex PCR assay. TCRdb holds this immuneACCESS table with in-frame rearrangements only. Some clones are missing; in checked studies, unresolved V genes explain under half, and the rest has no known cause. The sample records about 130,000 clones, 84% of which are singletons. The top ten constitute 9.5% to 15% of the sample. Sample: peripheral blood. Receptors were obtained from a human donor in a cohort sampled during active COVID-19.

This chain joins TRBV19 and TRBJ2-1; TRBD2 aligns across 9 bases. Trimming at V came to 6 bases and at J to 1 base, leaving 16 bases not matched to a gene. The CDR3 covers 19 residues. From germline, CDR1 is LNHDA and CDR2 SQIVND (reference sequence). CDR3 bases: TGTGCCAGTAGGAGACAGGGACTAGCAAGAGGAGGATCCTACAATGAGCAGTTCTTC. Its translation: CASRRQGLARGGSYNEQFF.

Only one count was recorded for this clone. This chain uses TRBV28 with TRBJ2-2; D not resolved. This CDR3 has 15 amino acids. Germline V gene sequence: CDR1 MDHEN, CDR2 SYDVKM. V shed 5 bases and J shed 4 bases, with 14 bases lying between them. CDR3 residues: CASSPLWAGTGELFF. CDR3 in DNA: TGTGCCAGCAGTCCGCTTTGGGCAGGCACCGGGGAGCTGTTTTTT. The full variable domain, completed using reference TRBV28 and TRBJ2-2, is DVKVTQSSRYLVKRTGEKVFLECVQDMDHENMFWYRQDPGLGLRLIYFSYDVKMKEKGDIPEGYSVSREKKERFSLILESASTNQTSMYLCASSPLWAGTGELFFGEGSRLTVL.

The chain recombines TRBV9 with TRBJ1-2; unclear D gene. The CDR3 spans 15 residues. Germline V CDR1 and CDR2: SGDLS, YYNGEE. The V end lost 9 bases, the J end lost 8 bases, and 26 bases lay between the germline ends. CDR3 in DNA: TGTGCCAATTCTCCAGCGACCCCTCCCTATCGGGGCTACACCTTC. This sequence encodes CANSPATPPYRGYTF.

V gene TRBV30 combines with J gene TRBJ2-7, with 10 bases that match TRBD1. Germline loops: CDR1 GTSNPN, CDR2 SVGIG (reference sequence). The CDR3 totals 13 residues. The V and J ends lost 2 bases and 6 bases, in that order; junction bases with no gene match: 4. DNA of the CDR3: TGTGCCTGGAGTTGGGACAGGGGCTCCGAGCAGTACTTC. Translating gives CAWSWDRGSEQYF.

The sample holds a few counts of this clone. The V and J genes are TRBV3-1 (or the pseudogene TRBV3-2) and TRBJ2-1; 7 nucleotides agree with TRBD2. Per the germline V gene, CDR1 is LGHDT and CDR2 is YNNKEL (reference sequence). V trimming: 4 bases; J trimming: 12 bases; junction bases outside the gene matches: 12. This CDR3 is built from 14 residues. The DNA of the CDR3 is TGTGCCAGCAGCCCCTCCTCCCGGGGGGTCGGGCAGTTCTTC. The encoded protein is CASSPSSRGVGQFF.

J is TRBJ1-4 and V is TRBV9, with D perhaps matching TRBD1 (6 bases). The V gene lost 0 bases and the J gene lost 3 bases, with 9 bases spanning the gap. This CDR3 has 15 amino acids. Germline values: CDR1 SGDLS, CDR2 YYNGEE. CDR3 sequence: CASSVAPGANEKLFF. For the CDR3, the DNA is TGTGCCAGCAGCGTAGCCCCAGGGGCTAATGAAAAACTGTTTTTT.

This chain links TRBV27 with TRBJ1-2; 11 bases match TRBD1. CDR1 is MNHEY, CDR2 SMNVEV, per germline (reference sequence). J was trimmed by 8 bases and V by 3 bases; bases with no gene match: 5. This CDR3 is built from 14 residues. CDR3 coding DNA: TGTGCCAGCAGTTTTCTGGACAGGGGGCGAGGCTACACCTTC. This sequence encodes CASSFLDRGRGYTF.

The rearrangement links TRBV10-2 to TRBJ2-1; 7 bases map to TRBD2. V was clipped by 3 bases and J by 4 bases; unmatched bases: 9. CDR3 length: 16 amino acids. From germline, CDR1 is WSHSY and CDR2 SAAADI. CDR3 bases: TGCGCCAGCAGTGAATGGGGGGGGAAACGATACAATGAGCAGTTCTTC. This sequence encodes CASSEWGGKRYNEQFF.

The rearrangement joins TRBV9 to TRBJ2-5, with no clear D. This CDR3 is built from 16 residues. The germline CDR1 and CDR2 sequences are SGDLS and YYNGEE. V was cut by 2 bases and J by 2 bases, with 16 bases left in between. DNA for the CDR3: TGTGCCAGCAGCGTTGGCCCTGCTAGGCAACAAGAGACCCAGTACTTC. Residues: CASSVGPARQQETQYF.

J is TRBJ1-2 and V is TRBV19; TRBD1 agrees at 8 bases. The CDR3 is 13 amino acids. Germline values: CDR1 LNHDA, CDR2 SQIVND (reference sequence). The V and J ends lost 5 bases and 6 bases, in that order; junction bases with no gene match: 5. The chain's CDR3 is CASSDRGSDGYTF. CDR3 nucleotide sequence: TGTGCCAGTAGTGACAGGGGATCCGATGGCTACACCTTC.